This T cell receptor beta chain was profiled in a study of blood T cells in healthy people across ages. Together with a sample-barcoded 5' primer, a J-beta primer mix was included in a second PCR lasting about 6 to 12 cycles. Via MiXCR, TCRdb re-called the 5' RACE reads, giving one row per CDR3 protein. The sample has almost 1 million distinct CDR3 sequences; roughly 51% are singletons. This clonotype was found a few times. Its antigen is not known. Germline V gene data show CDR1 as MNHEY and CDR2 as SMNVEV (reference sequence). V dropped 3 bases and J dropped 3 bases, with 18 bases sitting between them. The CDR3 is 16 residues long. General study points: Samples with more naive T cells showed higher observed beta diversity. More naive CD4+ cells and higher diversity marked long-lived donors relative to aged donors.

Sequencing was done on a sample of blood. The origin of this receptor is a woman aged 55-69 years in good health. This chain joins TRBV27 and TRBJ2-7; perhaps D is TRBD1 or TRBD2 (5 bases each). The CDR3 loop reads CASSLSSGTILYEQYF. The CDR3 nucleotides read TGTGCCAGCAGTTTGTCGTCCGGGACGATACTCTACGAGCAGTACTTC.